This TCR beta chain stems from a study of beta chain features in type 1 diabetes. Study-wide results and caveats: Insertions were fewer and deletions more numerous at VDJ junctions in type 1 diabetes patients.

Trimming removed 4 bases from V and 9 bases from J; junction bases left unmatched: 12. Germline loops: CDR1 LGHNA, CDR2 YNFKEQ. This CDR3 is 16 amino acids long. This clone was counted between two and nine times. Its antigen is still unknown. Reverse transcription of all isolated RNA meant that expressed TCRB transcripts were sequenced. Measured with immunoSEQ multiplex PCR; TCRdb has only the in-frame clones, and not every one. The sample comprises about 330,000 clones, more than 9.5% of which are singletons, and roughly 0.014% rests with the top ten. Source material: naive CD4+ T cells from blood. This chain joins TRBV4-2 and TRBJ2-1; 10 bases agree with TRBD2. This receptor was taken from a woman aged 25-40 years in good health. The chain's CDR3 is CASSPLGLAGAGEQFF. In DNA, the CDR3 is TGTGCCAGCAGCCCTCTGGGGCTAGCGGGAGCTGGTGAGCAGTTCTTC.